This T cell receptor (beta chain) was found in a study of cytotoxic CD8 clonotypes in ibrutinib-treated CLL (dated by TCRdb to about 2021). With respect to the entire study: The cohort included more than 14 treatment-naive and roughly ten relapsed/refractory patients; 17 to 18 were IGHV unmutated. Responses were partial in around 25 patients and complete in 2; after median about 63 months follow-up, approximately 15 stayed in remission and some twelve progressed. Response samples were obtained after a median of roughly eleven months of treatment, with a range of about 6 to 36 months. On average, each sample yielded roughly 250,000 productive templates and tens of thousands of productive rearrangements. Of the approximately 90 people in the trial, 26 had longitudinal samples available. Cryopreserved peripheral blood mononuclear cells were obtained before treatment, at response, and at either sustained remission or disease progression. Patients were still on ibrutinib when every remission and progressive disease sample was collected.

A word on this clone: The clone's antigen remains unknown. No clone much larger than this one lies a single base away; base qualities are absent.

In light of the paper, this sample's time point label describes: roughly 2 years on ibrutinib. For TCR beta library preparation, approximately 2 micrograms of genomic DNA were extracted from the cryopreserved PBMCs. Longitudinal blood samples from CLL patients on ibrutinib monotherapy underwent high-throughput TCR beta sequencing. Patients were enrolled in a phase 2 open-label single-center ibrutinib monotherapy trial. Each clonotype received, on average, about 10x coverage in deep resolution sequencing performed on a MiSeq, where the target depth lay between 1 in 1 million and 1 in 200,000 T cells. TCR beta libraries were generated with the immunoSEQ hsTCRB Kit. Per the authors' processing: Data were analyzed with ImmunoSEQ Data Assistant and ImmunoSEQ Analyzer, with V, D and J genes assigned per IMGT definitions. Clonality, which ranges from 0 to 1, was calculated by subtracting the normalized Shannon entropy of productive rearrangement frequencies from one. Only overrepresented clonotypes making up at least 0.05% of the repertoire of each patient were included in the public clonotype analysis. Some 13 age-matched healthy donor repertoires from immuneACCESS were used as controls for clonality. Here the immuneACCESS table is served through TCRdb, limited to in-frame sequences with V and J called. Missing clones are a known gap in these copies; in checked studies unresolved V genes cover under half, and the rest lacks a known reason. Clone size and the V and J calls come from that table; the DNA yielded D and trimming. Here the sample has 150,000 to 250,000 clones; around 70% occur a single time. The ten largest clones take up 10% to 15% of the sample.

CDR1 and CDR2 were assigned from the germline V gene as MNHNS and SASEGT. The CDR3 numbers 20 residues from cysteine through phenylalanine. Only CDR3 DNA remains: 60 bases, in frame from the first base. V and J are truncated by 0 bases and 1 base respectively, leaving an intervening sequence of 24 bases. The paper's findings and limits, for the study overall: Public clonotypes were rare and either shrank or stayed stable during treatment, and the rise in clonality at ibrutinib response reflected expansion of private clonotypes. Baseline clonality was found to be higher than that of age-matched healthy donors and was strongly correlated with circulating CD8+ T-cell counts. At ibrutinib response clonality went up, during sustained remission it held steady, and at progression it dropped back toward baseline. Sampling times were not matched between sustained-remission and progressing patients, and lymph node repertoires were not studied.

This sequence was found in a human donor with chronic lymphocytic leukemia. The specimen comprised PBMCs, sampled after 24 months of ibrutinib treatment. Here the chain combines TRBV6-1 and TRBJ2-5, with the D gene uncertain. In nucleotides, the sequence is TGTGCCAGCAGTGAAGCGCTTCTTTTCATGCCCCGCTTTGGCCAAGAGACCCAGTACTTC. Translation gives CASSEALLFMPRFGQETQYF.